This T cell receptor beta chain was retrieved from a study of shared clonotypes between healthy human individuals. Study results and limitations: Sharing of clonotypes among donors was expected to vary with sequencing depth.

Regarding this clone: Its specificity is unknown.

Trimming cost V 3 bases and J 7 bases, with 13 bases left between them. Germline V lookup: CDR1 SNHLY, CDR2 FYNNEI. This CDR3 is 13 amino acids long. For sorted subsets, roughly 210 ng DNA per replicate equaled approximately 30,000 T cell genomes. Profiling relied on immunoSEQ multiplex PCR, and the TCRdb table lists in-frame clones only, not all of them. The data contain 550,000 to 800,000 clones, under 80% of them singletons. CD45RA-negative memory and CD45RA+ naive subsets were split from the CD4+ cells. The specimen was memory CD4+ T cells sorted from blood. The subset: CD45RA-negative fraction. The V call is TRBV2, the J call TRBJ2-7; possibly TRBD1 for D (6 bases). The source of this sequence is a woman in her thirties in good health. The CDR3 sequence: CASSEEVRGEQYF. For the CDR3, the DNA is TGTGCCAGCAGTGAGGAGGTGAGGGGGGAGCAGTACTTC.